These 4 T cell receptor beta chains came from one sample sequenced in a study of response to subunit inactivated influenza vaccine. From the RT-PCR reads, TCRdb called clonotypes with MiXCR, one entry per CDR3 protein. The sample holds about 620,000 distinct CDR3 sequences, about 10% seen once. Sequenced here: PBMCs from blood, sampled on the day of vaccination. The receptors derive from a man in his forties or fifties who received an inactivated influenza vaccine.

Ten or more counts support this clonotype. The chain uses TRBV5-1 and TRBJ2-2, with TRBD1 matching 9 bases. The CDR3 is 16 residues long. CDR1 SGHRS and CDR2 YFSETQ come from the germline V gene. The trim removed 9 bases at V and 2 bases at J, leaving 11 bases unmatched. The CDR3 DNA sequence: TGCGCCACCAAACCGGACAGGGGACTTAACACCGGGGAGCTGTTTTTT. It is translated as CATKPDRGLNTGELFF.

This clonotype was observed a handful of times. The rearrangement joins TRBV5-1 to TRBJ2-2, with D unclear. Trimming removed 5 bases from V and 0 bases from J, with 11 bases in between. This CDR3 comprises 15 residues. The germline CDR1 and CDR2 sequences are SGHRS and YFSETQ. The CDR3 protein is CASRGNPTNTGELFF. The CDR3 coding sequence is TGCGCCAGCAGGGGGAATCCGACGAACACCGGGGAGCTGTTTTTT. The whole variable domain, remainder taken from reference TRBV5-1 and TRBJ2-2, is KAGVTQTPRYLIKTRGQQVTLSCSPISGHRSVSWYQQTPGQGLQFLFEYFSETQRNKGNFPGRFSGRQFSNSRSEMNVSTLELGDSALYLCASRGNPTNTGELFFGEGSRLTVL.

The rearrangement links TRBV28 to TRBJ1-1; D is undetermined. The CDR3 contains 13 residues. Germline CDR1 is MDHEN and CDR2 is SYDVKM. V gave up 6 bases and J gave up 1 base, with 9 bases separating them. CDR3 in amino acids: CASSPVGNTEAFF. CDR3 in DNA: TGTGCCAGCAGCCCGGTGGGGAACACTGAAGCTTTCTTT. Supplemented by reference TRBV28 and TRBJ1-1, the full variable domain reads DVKVTQSSRYLVKRTGEKVFLECVQDMDHENMFWYRQDPGLGLRLIYFSYDVKMKEKGDIPEGYSVSREKKERFSLILESASTNQTSMYLCASSPVGNTEAFFGQGTRLTVV.

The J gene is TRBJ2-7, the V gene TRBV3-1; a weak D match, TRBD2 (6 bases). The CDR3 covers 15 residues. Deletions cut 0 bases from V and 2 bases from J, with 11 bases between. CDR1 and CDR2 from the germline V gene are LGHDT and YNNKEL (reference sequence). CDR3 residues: CASSQDLSGPYEQYF. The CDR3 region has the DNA TGTGCCAGCAGCCAAGATCTTAGCGGCCCCTACGAGCAGTACTTC.